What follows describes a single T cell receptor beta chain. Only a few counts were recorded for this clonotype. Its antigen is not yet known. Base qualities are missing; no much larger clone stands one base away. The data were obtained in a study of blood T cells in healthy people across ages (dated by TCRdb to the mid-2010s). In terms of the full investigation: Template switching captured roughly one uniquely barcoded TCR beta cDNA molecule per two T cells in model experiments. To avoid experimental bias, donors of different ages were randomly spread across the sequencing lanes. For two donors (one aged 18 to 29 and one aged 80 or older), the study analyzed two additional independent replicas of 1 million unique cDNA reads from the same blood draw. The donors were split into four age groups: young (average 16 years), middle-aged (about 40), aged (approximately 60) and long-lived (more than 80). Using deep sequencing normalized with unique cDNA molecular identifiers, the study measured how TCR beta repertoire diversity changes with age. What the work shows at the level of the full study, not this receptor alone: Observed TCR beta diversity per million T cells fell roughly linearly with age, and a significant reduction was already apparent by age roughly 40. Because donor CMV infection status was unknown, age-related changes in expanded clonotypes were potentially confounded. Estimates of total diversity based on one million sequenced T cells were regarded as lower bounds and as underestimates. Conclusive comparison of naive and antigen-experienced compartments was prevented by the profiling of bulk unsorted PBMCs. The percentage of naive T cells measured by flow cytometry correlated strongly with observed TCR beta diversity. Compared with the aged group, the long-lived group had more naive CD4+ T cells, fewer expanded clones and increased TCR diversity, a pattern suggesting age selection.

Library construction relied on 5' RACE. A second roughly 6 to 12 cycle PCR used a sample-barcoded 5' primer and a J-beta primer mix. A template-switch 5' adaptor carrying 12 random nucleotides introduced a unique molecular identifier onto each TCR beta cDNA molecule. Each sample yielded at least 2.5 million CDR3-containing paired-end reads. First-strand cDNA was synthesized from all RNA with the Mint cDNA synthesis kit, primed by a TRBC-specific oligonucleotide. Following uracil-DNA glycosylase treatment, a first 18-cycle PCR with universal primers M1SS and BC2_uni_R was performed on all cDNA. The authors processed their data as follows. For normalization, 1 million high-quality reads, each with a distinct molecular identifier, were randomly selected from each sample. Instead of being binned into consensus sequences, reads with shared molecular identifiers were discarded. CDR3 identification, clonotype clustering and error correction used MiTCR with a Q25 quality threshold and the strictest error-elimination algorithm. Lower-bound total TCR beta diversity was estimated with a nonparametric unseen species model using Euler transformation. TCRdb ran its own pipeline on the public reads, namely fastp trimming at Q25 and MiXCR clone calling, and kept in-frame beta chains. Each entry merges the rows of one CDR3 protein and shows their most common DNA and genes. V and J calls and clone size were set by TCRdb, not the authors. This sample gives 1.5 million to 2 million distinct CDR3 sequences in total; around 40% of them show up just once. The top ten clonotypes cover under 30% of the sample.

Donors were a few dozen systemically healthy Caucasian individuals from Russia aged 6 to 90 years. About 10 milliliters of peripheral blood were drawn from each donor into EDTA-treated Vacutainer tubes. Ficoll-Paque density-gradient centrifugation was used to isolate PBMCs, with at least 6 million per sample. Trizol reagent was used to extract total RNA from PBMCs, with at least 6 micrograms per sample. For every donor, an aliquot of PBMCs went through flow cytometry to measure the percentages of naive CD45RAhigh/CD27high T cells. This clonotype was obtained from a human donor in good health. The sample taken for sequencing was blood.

The sequenced DNA is TGCAGTGCTAGAGATGACCGAGGGATAAGCGAGCAGTACTTC. Its protein is CSARDDRGISEQYF. The rearranged chain carries TRBV20-1 and TRBJ2-7; perhaps TRBD2 is the D gene, with 5 bases matching. The CDR3 holds 14 amino acids from the cysteine to the phenylalanine. Of all the DNA, just the CDR3 is kept, 42 bases in frame from base 1. At the junction V is shortened by 0 bases and J by 6 bases, with 15 bases in between. The germline V gene (reference sequence) specifies DFQATT as CDR1 and SNEGSKA as CDR2.